Below are 32 T cell receptor beta chains sequenced from a single sample in a study of shared clonotypes between healthy human individuals. Assay: immunoSEQ multiplex PCR; the TCRdb copy retains only in-frame clones and omits some. The sample contains over a million clones, approximately 78% of which appear only once. Sequenced material: memory CD4+ T cells from PBMCs. Indicated subset: CD45RA-negative fraction. These receptors all come from a man between 18 and 29 years old in good health. Some clones in this sample may be carry-over from other donors' samples.

The V gene is TRBV19, the J gene TRBJ2-5, with 8 bases lining up with TRBD2. V trimming: 4 bases; J trimming: 4 bases; junction bases outside the gene matches: 8. CDR3 length: 15 residues. Germline V lookup: CDR1 LNHDA, CDR2 SQIVND (reference sequence). CDR3: CASSTGAGGRETQYF. As DNA, the CDR3 is TGTGCCAGTAGTACAGGGGCGGGAGGCCGAGAGACCCAGTACTTC.

This clone was counted once. The chain combines TRBV7-2 with TRBJ2-2, with D unclear. The length of the CDR3 is 17 residues. V lost 0 bases and J lost 5, with 16 bases in between. CDR1 is SGHTA, CDR2 FQGNSA, per germline. CDR3 sequence: CASSLAPRSVRTGELFF. The CDR3 DNA follows: TGTGCCAGCAGCTTAGCCCCGAGGAGCGTAAGGACCGGGGAGCTGTTTTTT.

The chain carries TRBV5-1 and TRBJ2-7; TRBD2 is a possible D gene (6 bases). Trimming took off 7 bases at V and 4 bases at J, with 21 bases between the two ends. The CDR3 extends over 15 amino acids. Germline V gene data show CDR1 as SGHRS and CDR2 as YFSETQ. Here the CDR3 reads CASGRSWGDQYEQYF. DNA for the CDR3: TGCGCCAGCGGAAGGTCCTGGGGGGACCAATACGAGCAGTACTTC.

The CDR3 region has the DNA TGTGCCAGCAGCGAGGACATGACTTACGAGCAGTACTTC. Translated, it gives CASSEDMTYEQYF. The chain carries TRBV5-4 and TRBJ2-7, with D perhaps matching TRBD1 (5 bases). Trimming took 4 bases from V and 4 from J, leaving 12 bases between them. Germline values: CDR1 SGHNT, CDR2 YYREEE (reference sequence). The CDR3 spans 13 residues.

V usage is TRBV29-1 and J usage is TRBJ2-5, with 7 bases matching TRBD2. With V trimmed by 7 bases and J by 13 bases, 15 bases remained unmatched. The CDR3 is 12 amino acids. CDR1 is SQVTM, CDR2 ANQGSEA, per germline. CDR3 sequence (DNA): TGCAGCGGGGAGGGATTCAGCGGGTGGAGGTACTTC. This encodes CSGEGFSGWRYF.

The chain combines TRBV7-8 with TRBJ2-3; unclear D gene. Germline V gene lookup returns CDR1 SGHVS and CDR2 FQNEAQ. CDR3 length: 14 residues. Trimming cost V 2 bases and J 5 bases, with 11 bases left between them. The CDR3 nucleotides are TGTGCCAGCAGCTTATTTGTGTTCGGAGATACGCAGTATTTT. Protein: CASSLFVFGDTQYF.

The V call is TRBV7-3, the J call TRBJ2-1, with 11 bases identical to TRBD2. The germline gives CDR1 SGHTA, CDR2 FQGTGA. V dropped 5 bases and J dropped 5; count of bases not matched to a gene: 8. CDR3 length: 16 residues. As DNA, the CDR3 is TGTGCCAGCAGCCCAGACAGACTAGCGGGAAACAATGAGCAGTTCTTC. Protein product: CASSPDRLAGNNEQFF. Supplemented by reference TRBV7-3 and TRBJ2-1, the full variable domain reads GAGVSQTPSNKVTEKGKYVELRCDPISGHTALYWYRQSLGQGPEFLIYFQGTGAADDSGLPNDRFFAVRPEGSVSTLKIQRTERGDSAVYLCASSPDRLAGNNEQFFGPGTRLTVL.

The chain has TRBV30 and TRBJ2-1, with unresolved D. V lost 3 bases and J lost 0, with 12 bases in between. CDR3 length equals 15 residues. Germline V CDR1 and CDR2: GTSNPN, SVGIG (reference sequence). CDR3 in amino acids: CAWSADWSSYNEQFF. DNA of the CDR3: TGTGCCTGGAGCGCTGACTGGAGCTCCTACAATGAGCAGTTCTTC.

This clone was counted a few times. The chain has TRBV7-9 and TRBJ2-7; 8 nucleotides match TRBD1. V lost 4 bases and J lost 7; bases outside the gene matches: 18. The CDR3 is 17 residues long. Per the germline V gene, CDR1 is SEHNR and CDR2 is FQNEAQ (reference sequence). In DNA, the CDR3 is TGTGCCAGCAGCTCCCAGTACAGGGGGTCTCCTCCTAAAGAGCAGTACTTC. Translated, it gives CASSSQYRGSPPKEQYF.

The chain joins TRBV5-1 to TRBJ2-5, with TRBD2 as a possible D gene (5 bases). CDR3 length equals 16 residues. From germline, CDR1 is SGHRS and CDR2 YFSETQ. V lost 3 bases and J lost 5, with 20 bases in between. The CDR3 sequence is CASSSGIQPARETQYF. CDR3 DNA sequence: TGCGCCAGCAGCTCCGGGATCCAACCAGCACGGGAGACCCAGTACTTC.

This chain links TRBV15 with TRBJ2-3; no clear D. With 1 base removed from V and 6 bases from J, the gap between germline ends came to 17 bases. CDR1 and CDR2 (germline): LNHNV, YYDKDF (reference sequence). The length of the CDR3 is 16 residues. In DNA form, the CDR3 reads TGTGCCACCAGCAGAGTGGTGACACCCGAAGCGGATACGCAGTATTTT. Protein: CATSRVVTPEADTQYF.

About this clone: One end of the junction varies from germline; a read error may be responsible. This chain links TRBV4-3 with TRBJ1-4, with D possibly matching TRBD1 (5 bases). Germline values: CDR1 LGHNA, CDR2 YSLEER. This CDR3 has 14 amino acids. CDR3 DNA: TGCGCCAGCAGCCTCGGAAGGGGTAATGAAGAACTGTTTTTT. Protein sequence: CASSLGRGNEELFF.

The J gene is TRBJ2-7, the V gene TRBV5-1; no firm D call. The CDR3 is 14 amino acids. Trimming left V 0 bases short and J 2 bases short, with 9 bases between. Germline V gene sequence: CDR1 SGHRS, CDR2 YFSETQ. The CDR3 nucleotides are TGCGCCAGCAGCTTGGTGACCGCCACCTACGAGCAGTACTTC. Translating it yields CASSLVTATYEQYF.

Points on this clone: A much more abundant neighbour one base away suggests this may be a read error. The genes are TRBV9 and TRBJ1-1; a possible D gene is TRBD1 (6 bases). From germline, CDR1 is SGDLS and CDR2 YYNGEE. The germline V and J ends were trimmed by 2 bases and 1 base, with 6 bases remaining between them. The CDR3 loop spans 13 amino acids. CDR3 protein: CASSVTGNTEAFF. Here the CDR3 DNA reads TGTGCCAGCAGCGTGACAGGGAACACTGAAGCTTTCTTT.

The rearrangement joins TRBV6-4 to TRBJ2-4, with D perhaps matching TRBD2 (5 bases). V dropped 6 bases and J dropped 0 bases, with 18 bases sitting between them. The germline gives CDR1 MRHNA, CDR2 SNTAGT. The CDR3 contains 17 residues. The CDR3 protein is CASSPAPGNLAKNIQYF. CDR3 DNA: TGTGCCAGCAGCCCTGCCCCCGGGAATCTAGCCAAAAACATTCAGTACTTC.

This clone appeared a few times. This same CDR3 is encoded by further DNA sequences in the sample. The J gene is TRBJ2-1, the V gene TRBV10-3; D is possibly TRBD1 or TRBD2 (5 bases each). The germline V and J ends were trimmed by 8 bases and 7 bases, with 18 bases remaining between them. This CDR3 is built from 14 residues. Per the germline V gene, CDR1 is ENHRY and CDR2 is SYGVKD. CDR3 sequence reads: CAISAGTPKNEQFF. The DNA of the CDR3 is TGTGCCATCTCAGCCGGGACCCCGAAAAATGAGCAGTTCTTC.

The chain joins TRBV6-1 to TRBJ1-3, with 7 bases fitting TRBD1. V shed 6 bases and J 3 bases; nucleotides not matched to a gene: 5. Germline assignment: CDR1 MNHNS and CDR2 SASEGT. The CDR3 spans 14 residues. The CDR3 bases are TGTGCCAGCAGAGAACGACAGGGTGGAAACACCATATATTTT. Translating gives CASRERQGGNTIYF.

This chain joins TRBV15 and TRBJ1-5; possible D gene TRBD1, 5 bases. With 5 bases removed from V and 2 bases from J, the gap between germline ends came to 13 bases. This CDR3 has 15 residues. Germline-derived CDR1 and CDR2 are LNHNV and YYDKDF (reference sequence). CDR3 amino acids: CATSPSRGGNQPQHF. Written as DNA, the CDR3 is TGTGCCACCAGCCCTTCCCGGGGGGGCAATCAGCCCCAGCATTTT. Full variable domain (outside the CDR3, taken from reference TRBV15 and TRBJ1-5): DAMVIQNPRYQVTQFGKPVTLSCSQTLNHNVMYWYQQKSSQAPKLLFHYYDKDFNNEADTPDNFQSRRPNTSFCFLDIRSPGLGDTAMYLCATSPSRGGNQPQHFGDGTRLSIL.

The CDR3 sequence: CASSPQSQIDEKLFF. The CDR3 DNA follows: TGTGCCAGCAGTCCCCAGTCTCAGATTGATGAAAAACTGTTTTTT. The V and J genes are TRBV28 and TRBJ1-4; D ambiguous. Trimming stripped 5 bases from V and 6 bases from J, with 16 bases between. From germline, CDR1 is MDHEN and CDR2 SYDVKM. The CDR3 is 15 amino acids. Supplemented by reference TRBV28 and TRBJ1-4, the full variable domain reads DVKVTQSSRYLVKRTGEKVFLECVQDMDHENMFWYRQDPGLGLRLIYFSYDVKMKEKGDIPEGYSVSREKKERFSLILESASTNQTSMYLCASSPQSQIDEKLFFGSGTQLSVL.

The V and J genes are TRBV2 and TRBJ2-7; 8 bases agree with TRBD1. V lost 4 bases, J lost 2 bases, and 10 bases stayed unmatched. The CDR3 is made up of 16 amino acids. Germline V gives CDR1 SNHLY, CDR2 FYNNEI. CDR3: CASSGRGRDRTYEQYF. The CDR3 nucleotides read TGTGCCAGCAGTGGAAGGGGCCGGGACAGGACCTACGAGCAGTACTTC.

The chain joins TRBV19 to TRBJ1-1; perhaps TRBD1 as D (5 bases). Germline CDR1 reads LNHDA; CDR2 reads SQIVND (reference sequence). V lost 4 bases to trimming and J lost 4 bases, with 10 bases between them. CDR3 length equals 13 residues. The CDR3 is CASSTGRFTEAFF. The CDR3 coding sequence is TGTGCCAGTAGTACGGGGCGGTTCACTGAAGCTTTCTTT.

Comments on this clone: This could be a read error, since a much larger clone is one nucleotide away. Other nucleotide sequences in the sample specify the same CDR3. The J gene is TRBJ2-3, the V gene TRBV9, with a possible D match to TRBD2 (5 bases). Germline lookup yields CDR1 SGDLS and CDR2 YYNGEE. CDR3 length: 16 residues. CDR3 loop: CASSVGSASSTDTQYF. The CDR3 coding sequence is TGTGCCAGCAGCGTAGGCTCAGCGTCTAGCACAGACACGCAGTATTTT.

Here the CDR3 DNA reads TGTGCCAGCTCACTCGAACAGGCGAACTCTGGAAACACCATATATTTT. Protein sequence: CASSLEQANSGNTIYF. This chain connects TRBV18 to TRBJ1-3, with a weak D call TRBD1 (5 bases). The germline V gene has CDR1 KGHSH and CDR2 LQKENI. Trimming shortened V by 4 bases and J by 0 bases, and 13 bases separated the two germline ends. This CDR3 region has 16 residues.

The chain couples TRBV19 to TRBJ2-5; D is uncertain. CDR3 size: 14 residues. From germline, CDR1 is LNHDA and CDR2 SQIVND (reference sequence). Trimming took 1 base from V and 4 from J, leaving 10 bases between them. For the CDR3, the DNA is TGTGCCAGTAGTATAGGCGAGACGGCAGAGACCCAGTACTTC. It specifies CASSIGETAETQYF. Based on the CDR3 plus reference TRBV19 and TRBJ2-5, the full variable domain is DGGITQSPKYLFRKEGQNVTLSCEQNLNHDAMYWYRQDPGQGLRLIYYSQIVNDFQKGDIAEGYSVSREKKESFPLTVTSAQKNPTAFYLCASSIGETAETQYFGPGTRLLVL.

This clone was detected only a few times. The chain links TRBV29-1 to TRBJ1-4; D not resolved. Germline V gene lookup returns CDR1 SQVTM and CDR2 ANQGSEA. V lost 1 base and J 8 bases, leaving 11 bases between the germline ends. There are 13 residues in the CDR3. This CDR3 is CSVEASSREKLFF. CDR3 bases: TGCAGCGTTGAAGCCTCAAGCAGGGAAAAACTGTTTTTT.

CDR3 in DNA: TGTGCCAGCAGCTTATCGGGACAGCTGAACTATGGCTACACCTTC. This gives the protein CASSLSGQLNYGYTF. This chain connects TRBV7-2 to TRBJ1-2, with 7 bases identical to TRBD1. Germline values: CDR1 SGHTA, CDR2 FQGNSA. CDR3 size: 15 residues. The V gene end was trimmed by 2 bases and the J gene end by 2 bases; junction bases not matched to a gene: 5.

The J gene is TRBJ2-2, the V gene TRBV19, with 7 nucleotides matching TRBD1. CDR1 and CDR2 (germline): LNHDA, SQIVND (reference sequence). J lost 4 bases, V lost 6 bases, and 8 bases had no gene match. The CDR3 length is 15 residues. Here the CDR3 reads CASSSERQGTGELFF. In DNA, the CDR3 is TGTGCCAGTAGCTCCGAGAGACAGGGCACCGGGGAGCTGTTTTTT.

This clone was detected only once. V is TRBV6-5 and J is TRBJ1-2, with D unresolved. Germline V CDR1 and CDR2: MNHEY, SVGAGI. V dropped 5 bases and J dropped 7 bases, with 20 bases sitting between them. The CDR3 consists of 15 residues. The CDR3 protein is CASSTSGSTFVGYTF. CDR3 coding DNA: TGTGCCAGCAGTACATCGGGCTCTACCTTTGTTGGCTACACCTTC.

This clone has a single count. A much larger clonotype is one base distant, so this may be a read error. The sample contains more than one DNA sequence encoding this CDR3. The rearrangement uses TRBV28 and TRBJ1-4; D remains ambiguous. Between the trimmed V and J ends, which lost 3 bases and 0 bases, there was a span of 8 bases. Germline-derived CDR1 and CDR2 are MDHEN and SYDVKM. The CDR3 covers 15 residues. The CDR3 nucleotides are TGTGCCAGCAGTTTGGTGGGAGCAACTAATGAAAAACTGTTTTTT. As protein: CASSLVGATNEKLFF.

This clone was counted between two and nine times. V gene TRBV5-1 combines with J gene TRBJ2-1; 7 positions match TRBD2. CDR1 is SGHRS and CDR2 is YFSETQ in the germline V gene. Trimming removed 4 bases from V and 15 bases from J; junction bases left unmatched: 16. The CDR3 runs 14 residues. The CDR3 spells CASSDSTSLVRRFF. The DNA for the CDR3 is TGCGCCAGCAGCGACTCGACTAGCTTAGTCAGAAGGTTCTTC.

Here the CDR3 reads CASSYSAAEGYEQYF. CDR3 bases: TGTGCCAGCAGTTACTCAGCAGCGGAAGGGTACGAGCAGTACTTC. The J gene is TRBJ2-7, the V gene TRBV6-5; D is perhaps TRBD2 (5 bases). Germline CDR1 reads MNHEY; CDR2 reads SVGAGI. The CDR3 loop spans 15 amino acids. V was clipped by 0 bases and J by 4 bases, with 13 bases between them.

In this sample, this clone turned up a few times. The rearrangement uses TRBV5-1 and TRBJ2-5, with a tentative D call TRBD2 (5 bases). The CDR3 totals 18 residues. Germline lookup yields CDR1 SGHRS and CDR2 YFSETQ. Trimming took 0 bases from V and 1 from J, leaving 19 bases between them. CDR3 loop: CASSLAEVVSRGQETQYF. DNA for the CDR3: TGCGCCAGCAGCTTGGCCGAGGTGGTGAGCCGGGGCCAAGAGACCCAGTACTTC.